A selection of T cell receptor beta chains follows, all from one sample in a study of OX40 agonist ivuxolimab in advanced cancers. The assay was immunoSEQ multiplex PCR, and TCRdb's table has in-frame clones only and misses some. Here the sample spans tens of thousands of clones, roughly 85% being singletons. The input for sequencing was CD4+ or CD8+ T cells sorted from blood, taken in a trial of the OX40 agonist ivuxolimab. The receptor set was obtained from an adult with an advanced solid tumor such as melanoma, head and neck, liver or kidney cancer. CDR3s leave out the opening cysteine and the closing phenylalanine or tryptophan. Expanded clones are given a class, and other clones once, few, many or no size at all.

j_call v_call clone_size cdr3_aa
TRBJ1-1 TRBV7-3 . ASSLQGQGTEAF
TRBJ2-2 TRBV30 . AWRVLTGELF
TRBJ2-7 TRBV10-1 . ASPYSGEQY
TRBJ1-2 TRBV5-4 . ASSLELKGPNYGYT
TRBJ2-3 TRBV19 . ASSWGSAEDTQY
TRBJ1-5 TRBV7-9 . ASSPPPDASVHSNQPQH
TRBJ2-7 TRBV10-3 . AISARGPDRGEQY
TRBJ2-2 TRBV6-1 few ASSVQMNTGELF
TRBJ1-6 TRBV7-2 . ASSRGQGLNSPLH
TRBJ2-3 TRBV2 . AGRGGLASDTQY
TRBJ2-6 TRBV18 . ASSLISGANVLT
TRBJ2-3 TRBV5-1 . ASSRRPSTPNFSGGGTDTQY